The rows below give T cell receptor beta chains drawn from one sample of a study of blood T cell repertoires in COVID-19. Only in-frame clones appear in the TCRdb table, and some are missing; sequencing was by immunoSEQ multiplex PCR. The profile shows 210,000 or so clones, 88% of them singletons. The specimen sequenced was peripheral blood. The receptors were gathered from an older woman with acute or convalescent COVID-19. CDR3s include the opening cysteine and the closing phenylalanine or tryptophan. The D gene is left open where the match is weak. Size tells how often a clone was seen (once, few, many) or the class of an expanded clone, and some rows leave it out.

v_gene: TRBV29-1; j_gene: TRBJ2-3; d_gene: NA; abundance: NA; CDR3aa: CSVGTASGDTQYF; CDR3nt: TGCAGCGTTGGGACAGCCTCCGGGGATACGCAGTATTTT
v_gene: TRBV28; j_gene: TRBJ1-5; d_gene: NA; abundance: NA; CDR3aa: CASSPGRARPQHF; CDR3nt: TGTGCCAGCAGCCCCGGCAGGGCTCGGCCCCAGCATTTT
v_gene: TRBV10-1; j_gene: TRBJ1-1; d_gene: TRBD1; abundance: NA; CDR3aa: CASSESVGKGGYDTEAFF; CDR3nt: TGCGCCAGCAGTGAGTCTGTTGGGAAAGGGGGCTATGACACTGAAGCTTTCTTT
v_gene: TRBV5-4; j_gene: TRBJ1-2; d_gene: TRBD1; abundance: NA; CDR3aa: CASSEVDRENYGYTF; CDR3nt: TGTGCCAGCAGCGAAGTAGACAGGGAAAACTATGGCTACACCTTC
v_gene: TRBV10-1; j_gene: TRBJ2-3; d_gene: TRBD2; abundance: NA; CDR3aa: CASRAGGTDTQYF; CDR3nt: TGCGCCAGCAGGGCGGGGGGGACAGATACGCAGTATTTT
v_gene: TRBV5-4; j_gene: TRBJ2-7; d_gene: TRBD2; abundance: once; CDR3aa: CASSRGGGSYEQYF; CDR3nt: TGTGCCAGCAGCCGCGGGGGGGGCTCCTACGAGCAGTACTTC
v_gene: TRBV10-3; j_gene: TRBJ2-5; d_gene: TRBD2; abundance: NA; CDR3aa: CAISEPYSGGGETQYF; CDR3nt: TGTGCCATCAGTGAGCCATATAGCGGGGGCGGGGAGACCCAGTACTTC
v_gene: TRBV18; j_gene: TRBJ1-2; d_gene: NA; abundance: NA; CDR3aa: CASSPGRATAYGYTF; CDR3nt: TGTGCCAGCTCACCAGGCAGGGCAACTGCATATGGCTACACCTTC
v_gene: TRBV4-3; j_gene: TRBJ2-7; d_gene: TRBD1; abundance: NA; CDR3aa: CASSHHRGSYEQYF; CDR3nt: TGCGCCAGCAGCCATCACAGGGGGTCCTACGAGCAGTACTTC
v_gene: TRBV27; j_gene: TRBJ2-3; d_gene: TRBD2; abundance: NA; CDR3aa: CASSLVAGDHTDTQYF; CDR3nt: TGTGCCAGCAGTCTAGTCGCGGGGGATCACACAGATACGCAGTATTTT
v_gene: TRBV19; j_gene: TRBJ2-7; d_gene: NA; abundance: NA; CDR3aa: CASSSQVPYEQYF; CDR3nt: TGTGCCAGTAGTTCACAGGTACCCTACGAGCAGTACTTC
v_gene: TRBV2; j_gene: TRBJ2-7; d_gene: NA; abundance: NA; CDR3aa: CASSETGLRYEQYF; CDR3nt: TGTGCCAGCAGTGAAACAGGTCTGAGGTACGAGCAGTACTTC
v_gene: TRBV6-1; j_gene: TRBJ1-2; d_gene: NA; abundance: NA; CDR3aa: CASSEGREVSGYTF; CDR3nt: TGTGCCAGCAGTGAGGGCAGGGAGGTAAGCGGCTACACCTTC
v_gene: TRBV5-1; j_gene: TRBJ2-7; d_gene: TRBD1; abundance: NA; CDR3aa: CASSPDRAHEQYF; CDR3nt: TGCGCCAGCAGCCCCGACAGGGCCCACGAGCAGTACTTC
v_gene: TRBV28; j_gene: TRBJ2-7; d_gene: TRBD1; abundance: NA; CDR3aa: CASTATGAHYEQYF; CDR3nt: TGTGCCAGCACCGCTACAGGGGCGCACTACGAGCAGTACTTC
v_gene: TRBV28; j_gene: TRBJ1-2; d_gene: NA; abundance: once; CDR3aa: CASTPEGVLGYTF; CDR3nt: TGTGCCAGCACTCCCGAGGGCGTATTAGGCTACACCTTC
v_gene: TRBV6-4; j_gene: TRBJ1-4; d_gene: NA; abundance: NA; CDR3aa: CASNGNLRGRNEKLFF; CDR3nt: TGTGCCAGCAACGGAAATCTCAGGGGACGTAATGAAAAACTGTTTTTT
v_gene: TRBV11-2; j_gene: TRBJ2-4; d_gene: NA; abundance: NA; CDR3aa: CASSLDPRTENIQYF; CDR3nt: TGTGCCAGCAGCTTAGATCCCCGGACAGAAAACATTCAGTACTTC
v_gene: TRBV5-6; j_gene: TRBJ2-2; d_gene: TRBD1; abundance: NA; CDR3aa: CASSARDRNTGELFF; CDR3nt: TGTGCCAGCAGCGCCCGGGACAGGAACACCGGGGAGCTGTTTTTT
v_gene: TRBV4-1; j_gene: TRBJ2-7; d_gene: NA; abundance: NA; CDR3aa: CASSLSKIGQRSYEQYF; CDR3nt: TGCGCCAGCAGCCTCTCCAAGATTGGACAGAGGAGCTACGAGCAGTACTTC
v_gene: TRBV5-1; j_gene: TRBJ2-2; d_gene: NA; abundance: NA; CDR3aa: CASSLTGPFTGELFF; CDR3nt: TGCGCCAGCAGCTTGACAGGGCCCTTCACCGGGGAGCTGTTTTTT
v_gene: TRBV6-5; j_gene: TRBJ1-5; d_gene: TRBD1; abundance: NA; CDR3aa: CASSYDRGRQPQHF; CDR3nt: TGTGCCAGCAGTTACGACAGGGGGCGTCAGCCCCAGCATTTT
v_gene: TRBV19; j_gene: TRBJ2-1; d_gene: NA; abundance: NA; CDR3aa: CASSIDRSYPGNEQFF; CDR3nt: TGTGCCAGTAGTATAGATAGGTCCTATCCGGGAAATGAGCAGTTCTTC
v_gene: TRBV5-1; j_gene: TRBJ1-6; d_gene: NA; abundance: NA; CDR3aa: CASSLAGSREYSPLHF; CDR3nt: TGCGCCAGCAGCTTGGCCGGTTCCAGGGAATATTCACCCCTCCACTTT
v_gene: TRBV30; j_gene: TRBJ1-2; d_gene: TRBD1; abundance: NA; CDR3aa: CAWSSRQGKSYGYTF; CDR3nt: TGTGCCTGGAGTAGTAGACAGGGGAAGTCTTATGGCTACACCTTC
v_gene: TRBV19; j_gene: TRBJ1-5; d_gene: NA; abundance: NA; CDR3aa: CASSIVTFINQPQHF; CDR3nt: TGTGCCAGTAGTATAGTAACTTTTATAAATCAGCCCCAGCATTTT
v_gene: TRBV29-1; j_gene: TRBJ2-2; d_gene: NA; abundance: NA; CDR3aa: CSVRTGLSTGELFF; CDR3nt: TGCAGCGTTCGAACCGGACTGAGCACCGGGGAGCTGTTTTTT
v_gene: TRBV5-1; j_gene: TRBJ2-7; d_gene: TRBD1; abundance: NA; CDR3aa: CASSISGTGTSYEQYF; CDR3nt: TGCGCCAGCAGCATCTCCGGGACAGGGACCTCCTACGAGCAGTACTTC
v_gene: TRBV5-4; j_gene: TRBJ2-7; d_gene: TRBD1; abundance: NA; CDR3aa: CASSLGQGATSYEQYF; CDR3nt: TGTGCCAGCAGCTTAGGGCAGGGGGCTACTTCCTACGAGCAGTACTTC
v_gene: TRBV19; j_gene: TRBJ2-2; d_gene: TRBD2; abundance: few; CDR3aa: CASALRGGDTGELFF; CDR3nt: TGTGCCAGCGCCCTAAGGGGAGGGGACACCGGGGAGCTGTTTTTT
v_gene: TRBV2; j_gene: TRBJ1-1; d_gene: NA; abundance: NA; CDR3aa: CASSGGLRNTEAFF; CDR3nt: TGTGCCAGCAGTGGCGGCCTAAGGAACACTGAAGCTTTCTTT
v_gene: TRBV24-1; j_gene: TRBJ2-4; d_gene: NA; abundance: NA; CDR3aa: CATSEPVANEAKNIQYF; CDR3nt: TGTGCCACCAGTGAGCCCGTGGCAAACGAAGCCAAAAACATTCAGTACTTC
v_gene: TRBV6-5; j_gene: TRBJ1-2; d_gene: NA; abundance: NA; CDR3aa: CASSNRQGQNYGYTF; CDR3nt: TGTGCCAGCAGTAATAGACAAGGCCAAAACTATGGCTACACCTTC
v_gene: TRBV19; j_gene: TRBJ1-2; d_gene: NA; abundance: NA; CDR3aa: CASSISAGLNYGYTF; CDR3nt: TGTGCCAGTAGTATTTCGGCAGGCCTGAACTATGGCTACACCTTC
v_gene: TRBV18; j_gene: TRBJ1-2; d_gene: TRBD1; abundance: NA; CDR3aa: CASSPPGRDSAYGYTF; CDR3nt: TGTGCCAGCTCACCACCAGGAAGGGACAGTGCCTATGGCTACACCTTC
v_gene: TRBV27; j_gene: TRBJ1-4; d_gene: NA; abundance: NA; CDR3aa: CASSSAGSGSEKLFF; CDR3nt: TGTGCCAGCAGTTCCGCCGGGAGCGGATCCGAAAAACTGTTTTTT
v_gene: TRBV19; j_gene: TRBJ1-2; d_gene: NA; abundance: once; CDR3aa: CASSFRGRANYGYTF; CDR3nt: TGTGCCAGTAGTTTCAGGGGTCGGGCCAACTATGGCTACACCTTC
v_gene: TRBV6-5; j_gene: TRBJ1-1; d_gene: NA; abundance: NA; CDR3aa: CASSYRSTNTEAFF; CDR3nt: TGTGCCAGCAGTTACCGGTCAACCAACACTGAAGCTTTCTTT
v_gene: TRBV3-1/TRBV3-2; j_gene: TRBJ2-3; d_gene: NA; abundance: NA; CDR3aa: CASSQLTRRRMGDTQYF; CDR3nt: TGTGCCAGCAGCCAATTGACTCGGAGACGGATGGGAGATACGCAGTATTTT
v_gene: TRBV5-1; j_gene: TRBJ1-2; d_gene: NA; abundance: NA; CDR3aa: CASSSPGLTWGYTF; CDR3nt: TGCGCCAGCAGCTCACCGGGACTTACGTGGGGCTACACCTTC
v_gene: TRBV7-8; j_gene: TRBJ2-2; d_gene: NA; abundance: NA; CDR3aa: CASSFNEGANTGELFF; CDR3nt: TGTGCCAGCAGCTTTAACGAGGGAGCGAACACCGGGGAGCTGTTTTTT
v_gene: TRBV12-5; j_gene: TRBJ2-7; d_gene: TRBD1; abundance: NA; CDR3aa: CASGARQGEGNEQYF; CDR3nt: TGTGCTAGTGGCGCGAGACAGGGAGAAGGGAACGAGCAGTACTTC
v_gene: TRBV19; j_gene: TRBJ1-4; d_gene: NA; abundance: NA; CDR3aa: CASSIAGETNEKLFF; CDR3nt: TGTGCCAGTAGTATTGCAGGGGAAACTAATGAAAAACTGTTTTTT
v_gene: TRBV11-2; j_gene: TRBJ1-1; d_gene: TRBD1; abundance: NA; CDR3aa: CASSPGTGTEAFF; CDR3nt: TGTGCCAGCAGCCCTGGGACAGGGACTGAAGCTTTCTTT
v_gene: TRBV19; j_gene: TRBJ1-2; d_gene: NA; abundance: NA; CDR3aa: CASTGAGYGYTF; CDR3nt: TGTGCCAGTACAGGGGCTGGCTATGGCTACACCTTC
v_gene: TRBV2; j_gene: TRBJ1-4; d_gene: TRBD1; abundance: few; CDR3aa: CASTGDRVGYEKLFF; CDR3nt: TGTGCCAGCACCGGGGACAGGGTAGGCTATGAAAAACTGTTTTTT
v_gene: TRBV30; j_gene: TRBJ2-1; d_gene: TRBD2; abundance: NA; CDR3aa: CAWIPGLVPYNEQFF; CDR3nt: TGTGCCTGGATTCCGGGACTAGTACCCTACAATGAGCAGTTCTTC
v_gene: TRBV6-5; j_gene: TRBJ2-7; d_gene: NA; abundance: once; CDR3aa: CASSYLEAYEQYF; CDR3nt: TGTGCCAGCAGTTACTTGGAGGCCTACGAGCAGTACTTC
v_gene: TRBV6-5; j_gene: TRBJ1-2; d_gene: TRBD1; abundance: NA; CDR3aa: CASRLDRLGLYGYTF; CDR3nt: TGTGCCAGCAGACTGGACAGGCTTGGCCTCTATGGCTACACCTTC
v_gene: TRBV19; j_gene: TRBJ1-5; d_gene: NA; abundance: few; CDR3aa: CASSPSQDNQPQHF; CDR3nt: TGTGCCAGTTCCCCGAGCCAGGACAATCAGCCCCAGCATTTT
v_gene: TRBV7-2; j_gene: TRBJ2-1; d_gene: TRBD2; abundance: NA; CDR3aa: CASSLGTSGGNEQFF; CDR3nt: TGTGCCAGCAGCTTAGGGACTAGCGGGGGAAATGAGCAGTTCTTC
v_gene: TRBV5-6; j_gene: TRBJ2-7; d_gene: NA; abundance: NA; CDR3aa: CASSETGEQYF; CDR3nt: TGTGCCAGCAGCGAGACAGGCGAGCAGTACTTC
v_gene: TRBV5-1; j_gene: TRBJ2-3; d_gene: NA; abundance: NA; CDR3aa: CASSLGVSGNTDTQYF; CDR3nt: TGCGCCAGCAGCTTGGGGGTTAGCGGAAACACAGATACGCAGTATTTT
v_gene: TRBV6-5; j_gene: TRBJ1-6; d_gene: TRBD1; abundance: NA; CDR3aa: CATRTGEGSPLHF; CDR3nt: TGTGCCACCCGGACAGGGGAAGGATCACCCCTCCACTTT
v_gene: TRBV7-8; j_gene: TRBJ2-7; d_gene: NA; abundance: NA; CDR3aa: CASSLELAVTYEQYF; CDR3nt: TGTGCCAGCAGCTTAGAATTGGCAGTAACCTACGAGCAGTACTTC
v_gene: TRBV30; j_gene: TRBJ2-5; d_gene: TRBD2; abundance: NA; CDR3aa: CAWSGTRTQRETQYF; CDR3nt: TGTGCCTGGAGTGGGACTAGAACTCAGCGGGAGACCCAGTACTTC
v_gene: TRBV6-5; j_gene: TRBJ2-3; d_gene: TRBD2; abundance: NA; CDR3aa: CASRATSGRHTQYF; CDR3nt: TGTGCCAGCAGGGCGACTAGCGGGAGACATACGCAGTATTTT
v_gene: TRBV7-9; j_gene: TRBJ1-1; d_gene: TRBD1; abundance: NA; CDR3aa: CASSFRDRGTEAFF; CDR3nt: TGTGCCAGCAGCTTCCGGGACAGGGGTACTGAAGCTTTCTTT